Listed below are T cell receptor beta chains from one sample, sequenced in a study of T cell responses to AZD1222 COVID-19 vaccine. The protocol was immunoSEQ multiplex PCR, while the TCRdb copy is restricted to in-frame clones and leaves out a portion. The data show about 110,000 clones, approximately 90% seen once. This specimen consisted of peripheral blood, obtained 28 days after the second AZD1222 dose. These receptor sequences come from an adult who received the AZD1222 COVID-19 vaccine. CDR3s include the opening cysteine and the closing phenylalanine or tryptophan. A D gene is named only where the DNA matches it firmly. Only part of the rows carry a size: once, few, many, or a class if the clone is expanded.

v_gene: TRBV7-6; abundance: NA; d_gene: TRBD2; j_gene: TRBJ2-3; CDR3aa: CASSLAVSGSGLDTQYF; CDR3nt: TGTGCCAGCAGCTTAGCTGTTAGCGGGAGTGGTTTAGATACGCAGTATTTT
v_gene: TRBV7-9; abundance: NA; d_gene: TRBD1; j_gene: TRBJ1-6; CDR3aa: CASSPLGQDNSPLHF; CDR3nt: TGTGCCAGCAGCCCATTGGGACAGGACAATTCACCCCTCCACTTT
v_gene: TRBV7-9; abundance: NA; d_gene: NA; j_gene: TRBJ1-6; CDR3aa: CASRGDTYNSPLHF; CDR3nt: TGTGCCAGCAGAGGGGACACCTATAATTCACCCCTCCACTTT
v_gene: TRBV5-5; abundance: NA; d_gene: NA; j_gene: TRBJ1-5; CDR3aa: CASSFLADQPQHF; CDR3nt: TGTGCCAGCAGCTTTTTGGCGGATCAGCCCCAGCATTTT
v_gene: TRBV24-1; abundance: NA; d_gene: TRBD1; j_gene: TRBJ1-1; CDR3aa: CATSRDRENTEAFF; CDR3nt: TGTGCCACCAGCCGGGACAGGGAGAACACTGAAGCTTTCTTT
v_gene: TRBV5-4; abundance: NA; d_gene: NA; j_gene: TRBJ1-1; CDR3aa: CASRSRGLDTEAFF; CDR3nt: TGTGCCAGCAGGAGTCGGGGGTTGGACACTGAAGCTTTCTTT
v_gene: TRBV14; abundance: few; d_gene: NA; j_gene: TRBJ1-2; CDR3aa: CASSRNRAMGLPNYGYTF; CDR3nt: TGTGCCAGCAGCCGTAACAGGGCAATGGGACTGCCGAACTATGGCTACACCTTC
v_gene: TRBV27; abundance: NA; d_gene: TRBD2; j_gene: TRBJ2-7; CDR3aa: CASRERGSSYEQYF; CDR3nt: TGTGCCAGCAGGGAGCGGGGGTCCTCCTACGAGCAGTACTTC
v_gene: TRBV28; abundance: once; d_gene: NA; j_gene: TRBJ2-2; CDR3aa: CASRGGGAWTGELFF; CDR3nt: TGTGCCAGCAGAGGAGGGGGCGCCTGGACCGGGGAGCTGTTTTTT
v_gene: TRBV11-2; abundance: NA; d_gene: TRBD1; j_gene: TRBJ1-2; CDR3aa: CASSSQGQSLYGYTF; CDR3nt: TGTGCCAGCAGCTCTCAGGGACAGAGCCTCTATGGCTACACCTTC
v_gene: TRBV5-1; abundance: NA; d_gene: TRBD1; j_gene: TRBJ2-1; CDR3aa: CASSPGQGINEQFF; CDR3nt: TGCGCCAGCAGCCCTGGACAGGGTATAAATGAGCAGTTCTTC
v_gene: TRBV5-6; abundance: NA; d_gene: TRBD2; j_gene: TRBJ2-1; CDR3aa: CASSLWAGGKNEQFF; CDR3nt: TGTGCCAGCAGCTTGTGGGCGGGAGGGAAGAATGAGCAGTTCTTC
v_gene: TRBV7-2; abundance: once; d_gene: TRBD2; j_gene: TRBJ2-3; CDR3aa: CASRTSGWTDTQYF; CDR3nt: TGTGCCAGCAGGACTAGCGGCTGGACAGATACGCAGTATTTT
v_gene: TRBV9; abundance: NA; d_gene: NA; j_gene: TRBJ1-1; CDR3aa: CASSVGAGDYTEAFF; CDR3nt: TGTGCCAGCAGCGTAGGGGCTGGGGATTACACTGAAGCTTTCTTT
v_gene: TRBV28; abundance: NA; d_gene: NA; j_gene: TRBJ1-2; CDR3aa: CASSFRTMSGTGYGYTF; CDR3nt: TGTGCCAGCAGTTTTCGGACAATGTCGGGTACTGGCTATGGCTACACCTTC
v_gene: TRBV7-2; abundance: NA; d_gene: NA; j_gene: TRBJ2-4; CDR3aa: CASSLVGSWVDKNIQYF; CDR3nt: TGTGCCAGCAGCTTAGTAGGCAGCTGGGTCGACAAAAACATTCAGTACTTC
v_gene: TRBV6-1; abundance: NA; d_gene: NA; j_gene: TRBJ2-7; CDR3aa: CASSEGDRNPLYEQYF; CDR3nt: TGTGCCAGCAGTGAAGGAGACAGGAACCCCCTCTACGAGCAGTACTTC
v_gene: TRBV5-1; abundance: NA; d_gene: TRBD1; j_gene: TRBJ1-2; CDR3aa: CASSFPGQGAGGYTF; CDR3nt: TGCGCCAGCAGCTTTCCGGGACAGGGGGCGGGAGGCTACACCTTC
v_gene: TRBV9; abundance: medium-sized; d_gene: NA; j_gene: TRBJ2-3; CDR3aa: CASNLVSTDTQYF; CDR3nt: TGTGCCAGCAACCTAGTGTCCACAGATACGCAGTATTTT
v_gene: TRBV28; abundance: NA; d_gene: NA; j_gene: TRBJ1-1; CDR3aa: CASSPPTDNTEAFF; CDR3nt: TGTGCCAGCAGCCCCCCGACAGATAACACTGAAGCTTTCTTT
v_gene: TRBV5-1; abundance: NA; d_gene: NA; j_gene: TRBJ2-3; CDR3aa: CASSFRTDTQYF; CDR3nt: TGCGCCAGCAGCTTCAGGACAGATACGCAGTATTTT
v_gene: TRBV4-1; abundance: NA; d_gene: TRBD1; j_gene: TRBJ1-6; CDR3aa: CASSQDPGQGNSPLHF; CDR3nt: TGCGCCAGCAGCCAAGATCCGGGACAGGGAAATTCACCCCTCCACTTT
v_gene: TRBV12-3/TRBV12-4; abundance: NA; d_gene: NA; j_gene: TRBJ2-7; CDR3aa: CASSWALYEQYF; CDR3nt: TGTGCCAGCAGCTGGGCTCTGTACGAGCAGTACTTC
v_gene: TRBV6-5; abundance: NA; d_gene: NA; j_gene: TRBJ1-2; CDR3aa: CASSYSIGTDYGYTF; CDR3nt: TGTGCCAGCAGTTACTCGATAGGCACTGACTATGGCTACACCTTC
v_gene: TRBV5-4; abundance: NA; d_gene: TRBD2; j_gene: TRBJ2-3; CDR3aa: CASREGTGLAEGTDTQYF; CDR3nt: TGTGCCAGCAGAGAGGGGACAGGACTAGCGGAAGGCACAGATACGCAGTATTTT
v_gene: TRBV9; abundance: NA; d_gene: NA; j_gene: TRBJ2-7; CDR3aa: CASSVGSGSYEQYF; CDR3nt: TGTGCCAGCAGCGTAGGGTCAGGGTCCTACGAGCAGTACTTC
v_gene: TRBV7-2; abundance: NA; d_gene: TRBD2; j_gene: TRBJ2-3; CDR3aa: CASSFGGTSTDTQYF; CDR3nt: TGTGCCAGCAGCTTCGGGGGGACTAGCACAGATACGCAGTATTTT
v_gene: TRBV25-1; abundance: NA; d_gene: TRBD2; j_gene: TRBJ2-5; CDR3aa: CASSETSGGIFQETQYF; CDR3nt: TGTGCCAGCAGTGAGACTAGCGGGGGCATATTCCAAGAGACCCAGTACTTC
v_gene: TRBV5-8; abundance: NA; d_gene: NA; j_gene: TRBJ2-1; CDR3aa: CASSPGQVGGNEQFF; CDR3nt: TGTGCCAGCAGCCCCGGACAGGTGGGAGGCAATGAGCAGTTCTTC
v_gene: TRBV10-2; abundance: NA; d_gene: TRBD2; j_gene: TRBJ2-1; CDR3aa: CASHSGLAGWQFF; CDR3nt: TGCGCCAGTCACTCGGGACTAGCGGGTTGGCAGTTCTTC
v_gene: TRBV5-6; abundance: NA; d_gene: TRBD2; j_gene: TRBJ2-7; CDR3aa: CASSNGPGGEQYF; CDR3nt: TGTGCCAGCAGCAATGGGCCGGGAGGGGAGCAGTACTTC
v_gene: TRBV7-9; abundance: NA; d_gene: NA; j_gene: TRBJ2-5; CDR3aa: CASSSPTTQYF; CDR3nt: TGTGCCAGCAGCTCCCCCACGACCCAGTACTTC
v_gene: TRBV5-4; abundance: NA; d_gene: NA; j_gene: TRBJ1-1; CDR3aa: CASSPGGYFQNTEAFF; CDR3nt: TGTGCCAGCAGCCCGGGAGGCTATTTTCAGAACACTGAAGCTTTCTTT
v_gene: TRBV6-1; abundance: NA; d_gene: NA; j_gene: TRBJ1-5; CDR3aa: CASSEGIPPQPQHF; CDR3nt: TGTGCCAGCAGTGAAGGGATCCCCCCCCAGCCCCAGCATTTT
v_gene: TRBV5-1; abundance: NA; d_gene: NA; j_gene: TRBJ2-1; CDR3aa: CASSPLTANNEQFF; CDR3nt: TGCGCCAGCAGCCCGTTGACAGCTAACAATGAGCAGTTCTTC
v_gene: TRBV5-1; abundance: NA; d_gene: TRBD1; j_gene: TRBJ2-5; CDR3aa: CASSARGQGASETQYF; CDR3nt: TGCGCCAGCAGCGCTAGGGGACAGGGGGCATCAGAGACCCAGTACTTC
v_gene: TRBV19; abundance: NA; d_gene: NA; j_gene: TRBJ2-1; CDR3aa: CASSQGGPYNEQFF; CDR3nt: TGTGCCAGTAGTCAGGGCGGCCCCTACAATGAGCAGTTCTTC
v_gene: TRBV6-5; abundance: NA; d_gene: NA; j_gene: TRBJ2-7; CDR3aa: CASSYSHSTYEQYF; CDR3nt: TGTGCCAGCAGTTACTCGCACAGTACTTACGAGCAGTACTTC
v_gene: TRBV30; abundance: NA; d_gene: NA; j_gene: TRBJ1-1; CDR3aa: CAWRDGVPNTEAFF; CDR3nt: TGTGCCTGGAGGGACGGTGTTCCGAACACTGAAGCTTTCTTT
v_gene: TRBV28; abundance: NA; d_gene: NA; j_gene: TRBJ1-2; CDR3aa: CASRLRLSGNYGYTF; CDR3nt: TGTGCCAGCAGACTACGGCTCTCCGGGAACTATGGCTACACCTTC
v_gene: TRBV4-3; abundance: NA; d_gene: TRBD1; j_gene: TRBJ1-1; CDR3aa: CASSQDFAGQGRSTEAFF; CDR3nt: TGCGCCAGCAGCCAAGATTTCGCGGGACAGGGTCGATCCACTGAAGCTTTCTTT
v_gene: TRBV7-6; abundance: NA; d_gene: NA; j_gene: TRBJ1-6; CDR3aa: CASSLESRSPLHF; CDR3nt: TGTGCCAGCAGCTTAGAATCCCGGTCACCCCTCCACTTT
v_gene: TRBV27; abundance: few; d_gene: NA; j_gene: TRBJ2-7; CDR3aa: CASSYGRSPDRISSYEQYF; CDR3nt: TGTGCCAGCAGTTATGGGAGGTCTCCGGACAGGATTAGCTCCTACGAGCAGTACTTC
v_gene: TRBV5-1; abundance: NA; d_gene: TRBD1; j_gene: TRBJ1-1; CDR3aa: CASSLAGGRTEAFF; CDR3nt: TGCGCCAGCAGCTTAGCAGGGGGCCGGACTGAAGCTTTCTTT
v_gene: TRBV7-9; abundance: NA; d_gene: NA; j_gene: TRBJ2-7; CDR3aa: CASRGGQATYEQYF; CDR3nt: TGTGCCAGCAGGGGGGGGCAGGCCACCTACGAGCAGTACTTC
v_gene: TRBV29-1; abundance: NA; d_gene: NA; j_gene: TRBJ2-2; CDR3aa: CSVEEVVAGELFF; CDR3nt: TGCAGCGTTGAAGAAGTGGTGGCCGGGGAGCTGTTTTTT